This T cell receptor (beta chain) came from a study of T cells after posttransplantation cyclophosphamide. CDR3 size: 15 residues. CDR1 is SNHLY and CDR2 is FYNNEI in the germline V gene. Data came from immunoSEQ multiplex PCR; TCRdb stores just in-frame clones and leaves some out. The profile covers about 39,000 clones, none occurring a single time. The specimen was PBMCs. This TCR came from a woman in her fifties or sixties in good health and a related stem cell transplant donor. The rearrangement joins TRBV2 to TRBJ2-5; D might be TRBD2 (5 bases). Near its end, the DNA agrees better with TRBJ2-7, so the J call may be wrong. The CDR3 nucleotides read TGTGCCAGCAGAGAGAACGCGGGTTCCACCTACGAGCAGTACTTC. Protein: CASRENAGSTYEQYF.